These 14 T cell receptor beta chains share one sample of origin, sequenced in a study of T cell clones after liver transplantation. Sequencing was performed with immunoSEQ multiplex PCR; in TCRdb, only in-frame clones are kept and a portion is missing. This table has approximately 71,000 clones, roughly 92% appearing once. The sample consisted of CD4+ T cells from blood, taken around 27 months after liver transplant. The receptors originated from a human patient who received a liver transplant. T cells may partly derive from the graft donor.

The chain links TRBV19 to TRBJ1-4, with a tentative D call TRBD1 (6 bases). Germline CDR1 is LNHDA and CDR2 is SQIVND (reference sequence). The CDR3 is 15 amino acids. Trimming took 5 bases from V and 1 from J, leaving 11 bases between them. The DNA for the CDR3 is TGTGCCAGTAGTGTAGGGGGGTTAACTAATGAAAAACTGTTTTTT. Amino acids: CASSVGGLTNEKLFF.

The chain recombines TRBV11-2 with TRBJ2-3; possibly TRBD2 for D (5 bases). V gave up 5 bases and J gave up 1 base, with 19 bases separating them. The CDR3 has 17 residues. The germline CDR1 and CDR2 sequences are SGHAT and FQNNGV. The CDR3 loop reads CASSPRTRGLGTDTQYF. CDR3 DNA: TGTGCCAGCAGCCCCCGAACCCGGGGATTAGGCACAGATACGCAGTATTTT.

CDR3 in amino acids: CASSPTDRGSYEQYF. The CDR3 DNA follows: TGTGCCAGCAGTCCGACTGACAGGGGTAGTTACGAGCAGTACTTC. The chain carries TRBV6-6 and TRBJ2-7, with 8 bases aligning to TRBD1. The CDR3 is 15 amino acids. Germline V gene lookup returns CDR1 MNHNY and CDR2 SVGAGI (reference sequence). Losses at the gene ends were 5 bases for V and 4 bases for J; bases not matched to a gene: 10.

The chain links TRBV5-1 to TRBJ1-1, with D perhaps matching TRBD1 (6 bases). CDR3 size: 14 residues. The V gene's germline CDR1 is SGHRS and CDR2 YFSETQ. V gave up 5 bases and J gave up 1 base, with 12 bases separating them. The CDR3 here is CASRPTGGNTEAFF. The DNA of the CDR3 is TGCGCCAGCAGACCGACAGGTGGGAACACTGAAGCTTTCTTT.

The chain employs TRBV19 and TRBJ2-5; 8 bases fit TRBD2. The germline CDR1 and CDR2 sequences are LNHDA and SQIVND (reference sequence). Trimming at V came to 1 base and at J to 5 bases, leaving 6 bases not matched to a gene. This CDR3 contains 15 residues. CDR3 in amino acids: CASSIAEAGDETQYF. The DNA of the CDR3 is TGTGCCAGTAGTATAGCTGAAGCGGGGGACGAGACCCAGTACTTC.

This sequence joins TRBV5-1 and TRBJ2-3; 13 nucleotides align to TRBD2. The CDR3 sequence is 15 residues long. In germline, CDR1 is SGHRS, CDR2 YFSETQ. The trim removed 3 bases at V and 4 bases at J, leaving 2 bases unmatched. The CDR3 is CASSSGLAGPDTQYF. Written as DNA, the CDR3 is TGCGCCAGCAGCTCGGGACTAGCGGGACCAGATACGCAGTATTTT. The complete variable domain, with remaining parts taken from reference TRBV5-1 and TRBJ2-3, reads KAGVTQTPRYLIKTRGQQVTLSCSPISGHRSVSWYQQTPGQGLQFLFEYFSETQRNKGNFPGRFSGRQFSNSRSEMNVSTLELGDSALYLCASSSGLAGPDTQYFGPGTRLTVL.

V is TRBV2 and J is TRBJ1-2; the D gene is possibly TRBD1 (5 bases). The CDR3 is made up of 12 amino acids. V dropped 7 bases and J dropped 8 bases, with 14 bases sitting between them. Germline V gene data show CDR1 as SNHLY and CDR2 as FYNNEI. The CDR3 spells CASKWGEGGYTF. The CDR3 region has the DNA TGTGCCAGCAAGTGGGGCGAGGGAGGCTACACCTTC.

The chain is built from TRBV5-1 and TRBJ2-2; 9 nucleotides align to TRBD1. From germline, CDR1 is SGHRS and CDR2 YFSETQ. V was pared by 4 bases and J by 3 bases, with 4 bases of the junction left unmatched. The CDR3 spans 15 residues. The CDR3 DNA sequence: TGCGCCAGCAGCAGGACAGGGGTTGACACCGGGGAGCTGTTTTTT. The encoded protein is CASSRTGVDTGELFF.

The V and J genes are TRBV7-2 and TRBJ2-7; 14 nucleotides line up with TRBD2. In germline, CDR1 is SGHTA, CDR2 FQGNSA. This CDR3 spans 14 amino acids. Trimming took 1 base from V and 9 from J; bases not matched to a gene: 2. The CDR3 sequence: CASSLGLAGGRQYF. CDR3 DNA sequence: TGTGCCAGCAGCTTAGGACTAGCGGGAGGGCGGCAGTACTTC. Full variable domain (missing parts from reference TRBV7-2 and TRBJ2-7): GAGVSQSPSNKVTEKGKDVELRCDPISGHTALYWYRQSLGQGLEFLIYFQGNSAPDKSGLPSDRFSAERTGGSVSTLTIQRTQQEDSAVYLCASSLGLAGGRQYFGPGTRLTVT.

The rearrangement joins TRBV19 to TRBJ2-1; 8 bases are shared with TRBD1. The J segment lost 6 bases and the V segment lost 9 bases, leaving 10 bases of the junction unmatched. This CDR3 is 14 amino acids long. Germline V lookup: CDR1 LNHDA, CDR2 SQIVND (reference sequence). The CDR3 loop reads CASRTTGAANEQFF. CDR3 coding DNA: TGTGCCAGCCGAACGACAGGGGCGGCCAATGAGCAGTTCTTC. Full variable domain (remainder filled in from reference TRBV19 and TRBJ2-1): DGGITQSPKYLFRKEGQNVTLSCEQNLNHDAMYWYRQDPGQGLRLIYYSQIVNDFQKGDIAEGYSVSREKKESFPLTVTSAQKNPTAFYLCASRTTGAANEQFFGPGTRLTVL.

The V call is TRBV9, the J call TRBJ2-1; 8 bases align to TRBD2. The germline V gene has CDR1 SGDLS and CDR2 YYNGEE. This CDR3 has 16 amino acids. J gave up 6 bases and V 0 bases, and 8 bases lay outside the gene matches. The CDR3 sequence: CASSVAGGPSLNEQFF. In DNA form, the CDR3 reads TGTGCCAGCAGCGTAGCGGGAGGGCCCAGTCTCAATGAGCAGTTCTTC.

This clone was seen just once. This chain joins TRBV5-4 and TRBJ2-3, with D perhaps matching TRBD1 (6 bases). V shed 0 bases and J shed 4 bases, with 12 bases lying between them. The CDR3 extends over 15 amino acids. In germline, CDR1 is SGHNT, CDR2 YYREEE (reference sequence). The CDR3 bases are TGTGCCAGCAGCTTGGAGGGGGTTAGAGCAGATACGCAGTATTTT. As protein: CASSLEGVRADTQYF.

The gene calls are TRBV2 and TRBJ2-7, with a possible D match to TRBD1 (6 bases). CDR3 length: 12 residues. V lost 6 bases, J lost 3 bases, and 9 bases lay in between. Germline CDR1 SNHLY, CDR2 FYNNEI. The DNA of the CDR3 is TGTGCCAGCAGGAGACAGGACTACGAGCAGTACTTC. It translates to CASRRQDYEQYF.

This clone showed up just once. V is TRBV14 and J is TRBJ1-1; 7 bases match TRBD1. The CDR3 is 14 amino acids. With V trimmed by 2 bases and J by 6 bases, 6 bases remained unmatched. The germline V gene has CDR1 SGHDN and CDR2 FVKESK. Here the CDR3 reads CASSQKRGLAEAFF. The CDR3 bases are TGTGCCAGCAGCCAAAAAAGGGGGCTCGCTGAAGCTTTCTTT.